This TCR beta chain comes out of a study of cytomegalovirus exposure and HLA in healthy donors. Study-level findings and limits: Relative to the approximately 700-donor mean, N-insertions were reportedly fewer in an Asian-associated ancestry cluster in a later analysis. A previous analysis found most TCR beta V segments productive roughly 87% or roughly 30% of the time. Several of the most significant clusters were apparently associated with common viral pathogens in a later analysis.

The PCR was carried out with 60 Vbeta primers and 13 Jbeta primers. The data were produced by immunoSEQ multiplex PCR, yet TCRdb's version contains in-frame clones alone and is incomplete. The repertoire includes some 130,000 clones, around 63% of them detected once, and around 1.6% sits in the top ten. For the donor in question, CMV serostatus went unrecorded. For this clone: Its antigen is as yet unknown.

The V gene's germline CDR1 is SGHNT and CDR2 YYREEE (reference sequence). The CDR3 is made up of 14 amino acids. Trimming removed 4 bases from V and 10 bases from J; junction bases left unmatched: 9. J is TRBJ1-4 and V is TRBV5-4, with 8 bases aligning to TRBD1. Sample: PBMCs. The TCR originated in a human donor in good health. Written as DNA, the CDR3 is TGTGCCAGCAGCCCTGGGACAGGTCTCGGAAAACTGTTTTTT. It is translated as CASSPGTGLGKLFF.